This entry describes one TCR beta chain. Its antigen is currently unknown. This sample was included in a study of OX40 agonist ivuxolimab in advanced cancers. Findings of the study overall: Expanded clones tended on average to be more numerous among CD8+ T cells than CD4+.

Germline assignment: CDR1 SGHRS and CDR2 YFSETQ. CDR3 length: 15 amino acids. J lost 0 bases, V lost 2 bases, and 4 bases had no gene match. This table comes from immunoSEQ multiplex PCR, and its TCRdb copy is limited to in-frame clones, with some not included. The sample includes tens of thousands of clones, 89% of them seen just once. The sequence was collected from an adult with an advanced solid tumor such as melanoma, head and neck, liver or kidney cancer. The J gene is TRBJ2-5, the V gene TRBV5-1; 7 bases align to TRBD1. Sequences were derived from CD4+ or CD8+ T cells sorted from blood, sampled in a trial of the OX40 agonist ivuxolimab. In DNA, the CDR3 is TGCGCCAGCAGCTTAATCGGGACAGACCAAGAGACCCAGTACTTC. Its translation: CASSLIGTDQETQYF.